A single sample gave rise to the 13 T cell receptor beta chains below, sequenced in a study of blood T cells in healthy people across ages. For the second PCR, which ran for about 6 to 11 cycles, a sample-barcoded 5' primer and a J-beta primer mix were used. MiXCR was run by TCRdb on the 5' RACE reads, yielding one entry per CDR3 protein. The sample yields approximately 730,000 distinct CDR3 sequences, about 55% seen once. Material: blood. Receptor source: an older man in good health.

This chain connects TRBV20-1 to TRBJ2-5; D gene unclear. Trimming took 0 bases from V and 11 from J, leaving 7 bases between them. The CDR3 loop spans 10 amino acids. Germline-derived CDR1 and CDR2 are DFQATT and SNEGSKA (reference sequence). In DNA, the CDR3 is TGCAGTGCTAGAGAGTCAAAACAGTACTTC. Translation: CSARESKQYF.

The table lists this clonotype with a few counts. The rearrangement joins TRBV3-1 to TRBJ2-5; no clear D. The CDR3 runs 12 residues. V shed 0 bases and J shed 8 bases, with 7 bases lying between them. Germline lookup yields CDR1 LGHDT and CDR2 YNNKEL (reference sequence). For the CDR3, the DNA is TGTGCCAGCAGCCAAGATGTGGGAACCCAGTACTTC. Amino acid sequence: CASSQDVGTQYF.

This chain links TRBV10-3 with TRBJ2-2; 10 positions agree with TRBD1. Germline-derived CDR1 and CDR2 are ENHRY and SYGVKD. The junction had 5 bases not matched to a gene; V was cut back by 6 bases and J by 4 bases. CDR3 length equals 15 residues. The DNA for the CDR3 is TGTGCCATCAGCCGGGACAGGGGAACCACCGGGGAGCTGTTTTTT. Its translation is CAISRDRGTTGELFF.

The genes are TRBV7-6 and TRBJ2-3; D is uncertain. Per germline, CDR1 SGHVS and CDR2 FNYEAQ. There are 16 residues in the CDR3. The germline V and J ends were trimmed by 1 base and 4 bases, with 15 bases remaining between them. Written as DNA, the CDR3 is TGTGCCAGCAGCTTAGGGGCGGCTGGCCCGGCAGATACGCAGTATTTT. Translation: CASSLGAAGPADTQYF.

J is TRBJ2-3 and V is TRBV6-5; D is undetermined. The CDR3 loop spans 15 amino acids. Germline V gene sequence: CDR1 MNHEY, CDR2 SVGAGI. Trimming took 10 bases from V and 0 from J, leaving 17 bases between them. As DNA, the CDR3 is TGTGCCACCCAGCCCCTCATTGGCAGCACAGATACGCAGTATTTT. It encodes CATQPLIGSTDTQYF.

This clonotype was observed a few times. The chain combines TRBV20-1 with TRBJ2-7; D is possibly TRBD2 (6 bases). CDR1 is DFQATT and CDR2 is SNEGSKA in the germline V gene (reference sequence). The length of the CDR3 is 14 residues. The V end lost 2 bases, the J end lost 6 bases, and 17 bases lay between the germline ends. In DNA form, the CDR3 reads TGCAGTGCTAGACATGACGGCGGGATCGGCGAGCAGTACTTC. Translating gives CSARHDGGIGEQYF.

This chain connects TRBV12-3 or TRBV12-4 to TRBJ2-2; TRBD2 matches 7 bases. Trimming at V came to 6 bases and at J to 5 bases, leaving 9 bases not matched to a gene. The CDR3 loop spans 15 amino acids. CDR3 in DNA: TGTGCCAGCAGGGTGTCCGGGAGGATTACCGGGGAGCTGTTTTTT. Protein: CASRVSGRITGELFF.

The genes are TRBV3-1 and TRBJ2-7, with 7 bases lining up with TRBD1. This CDR3 region has 16 residues. Germline CDR1 reads LGHDT; CDR2 reads YNNKEL (reference sequence). Trimming removed 3 bases from V and 2 bases from J; junction bases left unmatched: 10. The CDR3 is CASSHKQGQFAYEQYF. The CDR3 coding sequence is TGTGCCAGCAGCCACAAGCAGGGACAGTTTGCCTACGAGCAGTACTTC.

For this clonotype: The junction does not match germline at one end; this may be a read error. V gene TRBV29-1 combines with J gene TRBJ2-5; TRBD2 agrees at 7 bases. This CDR3 is 14 amino acids long. Germline V gene data show CDR1 as SQVTM and CDR2 as ANQGSEA. As DNA, the CDR3 is TGCAGCGTTGGGGGTAGCGGGTGGGAAGAGACCCGGTACTTC. It translates to CSVGGSGWEETRYF.

This clonotype was recorded a few times. This chain connects TRBV6-1 to TRBJ2-3; D not certain. V lost 0 bases, J lost 14 bases, and 9 bases lay in between. The CDR3 totals 11 residues. Germline loops: CDR1 MNHNS, CDR2 SASEGT. CDR3 bases: TGTGCCAGCAGTGAAGCCCCCAGGATGTATTTT. Translation: CASSEAPRMYF.

The chain is built from TRBV4-2 and TRBJ1-5, with 8 bases aligning to TRBD1. The CDR3 contains 17 residues. The germline CDR1 and CDR2 sequences are LGHNA and YNFKEQ. V lost 1 base and J lost 4; bases outside the gene matches: 9. The CDR3 DNA is TGTGCCAGCAGCCAAGCGCCGGGACAGGTCGATAATCAGCCCCAGCATTTT. As protein: CASSQAPGQVDNQPQHF.

This clonotype was picked up a small number of times. Here the CDR3 reads CSALGQEHRYAYF. The CDR3 nucleotides are TGCAGTGCCCTGGGACAGGAGCACAGATACGCGTATTTT. This chain joins TRBV20-1 and TRBJ2-3; 8 nucleotides match TRBD1. Trimming cost V 6 bases and J 14 bases; bases outside gene matches: 16. Germline V gene data show CDR1 as DFQATT and CDR2 as SNEGSKA (reference sequence). This CDR3 comprises 13 residues.

The gene calls are TRBV29-1 and TRBJ2-3, with D maybe TRBD1 (6 bases). The CDR3 length is 13 residues. Trimming cost V 7 bases and J 14 bases, with 25 bases left between them. Germline loops: CDR1 SQVTM, CDR2 ANQGSEA. DNA of the CDR3: TGCAGCGCCGAGGGCGGTGAGGACAGATACGCGTATTTT. Translation: CSAEGGEDRYAYF.